This TCR beta chain was recovered during a study of blood T cells in healthy people across ages. Next came a second PCR, run for roughly 6 to 11 cycles, which used a sample-barcoded 5' primer along with a J-beta primer mix. Sequencing recovered at least 2.5 million CDR3-containing paired-end reads from each sample. TCRdb re-derived calls from the 5' RACE reads in MiXCR, one entry per CDR3 protein. Of approximately 810,000 distinct CDR3 sequences in the sample, 29% were seen once. V lost 4 bases, J lost 5 bases, and 15 bases lay in between. This CDR3 spans 14 amino acids. CDR1 is KGHSH, CDR2 LQKENI, per germline.

Sequencing input: blood. This TCR came from an elderly woman in good health. The chain employs TRBV18 and TRBJ2-7; the D gene is possibly TRBD2 (5 bases). CDR3 region: CASSRNRGNNEQYF. The DNA for the CDR3 is TGTGCCAGCTCACGGAACCGGGGAAACAACGAGCAGTACTTC.